A selection of T cell receptor beta chains follows, all from one sample in a study of blood T cells in healthy people across ages. Via MiXCR, TCRdb re-called the 5' RACE reads, giving one row per CDR3 protein. Of about 1.8 million distinct CDR3 sequences in the sample, about 50% were seen once. The sequenced sample consisted of blood. The source is a woman between 40 and 55 years old in good health. Both conserved end residues are part of each CDR3. D genes are given only for firm matches.

v_gene,d_gene,CDR3aa
TRBV20-1,TRBD1,CSAVTPTGRDTEAFF
TRBV20-1,TRBD2,CSARADRGENTDTQYF
TRBV20-1,TRBD2,CSASRGLAGAEQFF
TRBV7-8,.,CASSLVRDFLETQYF
TRBV25-1,TRBD2,CASSEFRGGPGANVLTF
TRBV7-2,.,CASILAAVEQYF
TRBV11-2,TRBD2,CASSFPFSAGGDTDTQYF
TRBV28,.,CASIPRGTPGQYF
TRBV4-3,.,CASSQIRGSYNSPLHF
TRBV20-1,.,CSARLGGAQETRYF
TRBV7-2,.,CASILSRGVIDTQYF
TRBV29-1,.,CSVGDRVNQPQHF
TRBV7-2,.,CASSFLDTQYF
TRBV7-8,.,CASSLAPLGLRKMGEQYF